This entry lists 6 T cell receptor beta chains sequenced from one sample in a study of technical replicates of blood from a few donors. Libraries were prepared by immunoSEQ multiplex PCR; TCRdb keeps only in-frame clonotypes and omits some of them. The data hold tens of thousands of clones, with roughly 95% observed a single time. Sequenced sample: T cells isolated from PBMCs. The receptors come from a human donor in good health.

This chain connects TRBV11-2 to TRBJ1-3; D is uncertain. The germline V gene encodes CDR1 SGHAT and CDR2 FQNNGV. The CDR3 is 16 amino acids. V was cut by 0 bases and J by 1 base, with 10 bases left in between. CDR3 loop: CASSLDPPPSGNTIYF. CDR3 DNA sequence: TGTGCCAGCAGCTTAGATCCTCCTCCGTCTGGAAACACCATATATTTT. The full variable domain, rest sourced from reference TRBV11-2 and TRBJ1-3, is EAGVAQSPRYKIIEKRQSVAFWCNPISGHATLYWYQQILGQGPKLLIQFQNNGVVDDSQLPKDRFSAERLKGVDSTLKIQPAKLEDSAVYLCASSLDPPPSGNTIYFGEGSWLTVV.

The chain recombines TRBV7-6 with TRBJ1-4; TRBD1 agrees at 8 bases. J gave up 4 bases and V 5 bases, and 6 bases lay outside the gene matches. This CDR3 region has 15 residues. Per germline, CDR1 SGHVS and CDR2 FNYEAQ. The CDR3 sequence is CASSQRTGFNEKLFF. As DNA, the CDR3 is TGTGCCAGCAGCCAAAGGACAGGGTTTAATGAAAAACTGTTTTTT.

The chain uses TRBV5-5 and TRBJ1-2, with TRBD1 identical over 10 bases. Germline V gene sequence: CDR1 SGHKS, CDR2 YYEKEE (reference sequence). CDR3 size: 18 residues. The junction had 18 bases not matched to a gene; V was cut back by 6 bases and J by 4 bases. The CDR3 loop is CASTQFGTGVAVGYGYTF. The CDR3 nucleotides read TGTGCCAGCACGCAGTTCGGGACAGGGGTCGCAGTCGGCTATGGCTACACCTTC.

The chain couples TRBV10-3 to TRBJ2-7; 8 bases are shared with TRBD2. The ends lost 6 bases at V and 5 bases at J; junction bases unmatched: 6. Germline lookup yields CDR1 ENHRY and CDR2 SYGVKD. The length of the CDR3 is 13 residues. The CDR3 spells CAISPGGDDEQYF. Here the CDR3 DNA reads TGTGCCATCAGCCCGGGAGGGGACGACGAGCAGTACTTC.

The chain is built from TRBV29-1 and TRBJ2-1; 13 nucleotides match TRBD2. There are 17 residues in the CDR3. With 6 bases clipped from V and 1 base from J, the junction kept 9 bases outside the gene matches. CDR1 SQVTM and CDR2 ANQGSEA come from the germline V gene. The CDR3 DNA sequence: TGCAGCGTCAAGGGACTAGCGGGATTTACGTCCTACAATGAGCAGTTCTTC. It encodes CSVKGLAGFTSYNEQFF.

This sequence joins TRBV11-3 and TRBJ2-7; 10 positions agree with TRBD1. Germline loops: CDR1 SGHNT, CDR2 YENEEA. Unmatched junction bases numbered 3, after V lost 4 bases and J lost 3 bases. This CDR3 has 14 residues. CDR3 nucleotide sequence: TGTGCCAGCAGCTCCAGGGACAGGGGCTACGAGCAGTACTTC. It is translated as CASSSRDRGYEQYF.